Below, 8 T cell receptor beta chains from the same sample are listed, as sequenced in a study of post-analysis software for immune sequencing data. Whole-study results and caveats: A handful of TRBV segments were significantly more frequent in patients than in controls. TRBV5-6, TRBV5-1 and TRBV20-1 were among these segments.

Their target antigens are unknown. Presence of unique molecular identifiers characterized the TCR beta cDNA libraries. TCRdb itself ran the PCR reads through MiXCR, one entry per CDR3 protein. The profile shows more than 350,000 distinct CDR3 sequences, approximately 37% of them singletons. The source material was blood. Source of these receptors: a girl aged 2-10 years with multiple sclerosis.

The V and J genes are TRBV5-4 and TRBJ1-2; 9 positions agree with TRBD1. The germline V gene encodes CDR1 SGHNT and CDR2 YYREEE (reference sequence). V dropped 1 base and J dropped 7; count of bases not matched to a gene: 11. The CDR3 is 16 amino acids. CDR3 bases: TGTGCCAGCAGCTTGATTCTTACAGGGGGCTTGCGTGGCTACACCTTC. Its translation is CASSLILTGGLRGYTF.

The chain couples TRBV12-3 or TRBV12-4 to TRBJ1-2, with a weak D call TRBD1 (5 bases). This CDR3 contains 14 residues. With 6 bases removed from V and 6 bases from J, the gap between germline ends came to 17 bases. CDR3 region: CASRLVRGYDGYTF. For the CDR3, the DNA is TGTGCCAGCAGGCTTGTACGGGGGTATGATGGCTACACCTTC.

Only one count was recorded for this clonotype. The CDR3 region is CSARTYRAANEKLFF. In DNA form, the CDR3 reads TGCAGTGCTAGAACTTACCGGGCCGCAAATGAAAAACTGTTTTTT. This chain uses TRBV20-1 with TRBJ1-4; D not certain. V lost 2 bases and J 5 bases, leaving 15 bases between the germline ends. The CDR3 contains 15 residues. Per the germline V gene, CDR1 is DFQATT and CDR2 is SNEGSKA (reference sequence).

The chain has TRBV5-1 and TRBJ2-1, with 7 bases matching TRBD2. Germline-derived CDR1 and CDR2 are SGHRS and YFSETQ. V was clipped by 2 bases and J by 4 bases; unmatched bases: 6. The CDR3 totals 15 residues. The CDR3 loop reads CASSLGGEGYNEQFF. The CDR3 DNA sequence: TGCGCCAGCAGCTTAGGTGGGGAGGGGTACAATGAGCAGTTCTTC.

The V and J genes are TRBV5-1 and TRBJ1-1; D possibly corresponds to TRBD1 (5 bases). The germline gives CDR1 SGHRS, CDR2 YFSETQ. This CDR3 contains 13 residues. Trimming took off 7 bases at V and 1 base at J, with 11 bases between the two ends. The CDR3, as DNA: TGCGCCAGCCAAGCTACAGGGAACACTGAAGCTTTCTTT. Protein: CASQATGNTEAFF.

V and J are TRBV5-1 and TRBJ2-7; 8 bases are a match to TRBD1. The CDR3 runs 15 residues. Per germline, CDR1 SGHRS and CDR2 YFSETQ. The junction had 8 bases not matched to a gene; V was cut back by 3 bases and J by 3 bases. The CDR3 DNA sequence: TGCGCCAGCAGCTCCGGACAGGGAGGTTTCTACGAGCAGTACTTC. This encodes CASSSGQGGFYEQYF. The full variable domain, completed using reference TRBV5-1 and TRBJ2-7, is KAGVTQTPRYLIKTRGQQVTLSCSPISGHRSVSWYQQTPGQGLQFLFEYFSETQRNKGNFPGRFSGRQFSNSRSEMNVSTLELGDSALYLCASSSGQGGFYEQYFGPGTRLTVT.

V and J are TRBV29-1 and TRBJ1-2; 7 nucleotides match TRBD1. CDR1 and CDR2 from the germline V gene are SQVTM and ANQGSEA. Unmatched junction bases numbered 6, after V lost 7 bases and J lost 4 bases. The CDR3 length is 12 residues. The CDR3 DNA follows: TGCAGCGCCCGGGGACAGAGCTATGGCTACACCTTC. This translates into CSARGQSYGYTF.

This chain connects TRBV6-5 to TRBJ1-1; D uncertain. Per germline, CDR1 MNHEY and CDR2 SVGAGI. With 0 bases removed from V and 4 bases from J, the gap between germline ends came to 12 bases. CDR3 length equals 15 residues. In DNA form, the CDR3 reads TGTGCCAGCAGTTACTCGATTTGGGGAAGCACTGAAGCTTTCTTT. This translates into CASSYSIWGSTEAFF.